The 21 T cell receptor beta chains reported below all come from one sample, sequenced in a study of blood T cell repertoires in COVID-19. The protocol was immunoSEQ multiplex PCR, while the TCRdb copy is restricted to in-frame clones and leaves out a portion. Of roughly 120,000 clones in the sample, approximately 90% are singletons; the top ten hold 3% to 4%. Sequenced input: peripheral blood. Receptors originate from a woman between 50 and 59 years old with acute or convalescent COVID-19.

This chain connects TRBV30 to TRBJ2-7, with 7 bases lining up with TRBD2. The germline V gene encodes CDR1 GTSNPN and CDR2 SVGIG (reference sequence). V lost 2 bases and J lost 5; bases outside the gene matches: 6. The CDR3 spans 13 residues. CDR3 residues: CAWSPAGDHEQYF. The CDR3 DNA reads TGTGCCTGGAGTCCCGCGGGAGACCACGAGCAGTACTTC. The full variable domain, its missing parts supplied by reference TRBV30 and TRBJ2-7, is SQTIHQWPATLVQPVGSPLSLECTVEGTSNPNLYWYRQAAGRGLQLLFYSVGIGQISSEVPQNLSASRPQDRQFILSSKKLLLSDSGFYLCAWSPAGDHEQYFGPGTRLTVT.

This clone was seen only a few times. The rearrangement uses TRBV5-6 and TRBJ2-1; 7 nucleotides line up with TRBD2. Germline V gives CDR1 SGHDT, CDR2 YYEEEE. This CDR3 has 13 residues. Losses at the gene ends were 0 bases for V and 7 bases for J; bases not matched to a gene: 1. The CDR3 sequence: CASSLAGGNEQFF. CDR3 nucleotide sequence: TGTGCCAGCAGCTTGGCCGGGGGGAATGAGCAGTTCTTC.

This CDR3 reads CSVAGTGGDTQYF. The DNA for the CDR3 is TGCAGCGTAGCTGGGACAGGGGGAGATACGCAGTATTTT. The chain combines TRBV29-1 with TRBJ2-3, with 11 bases that match TRBD1. The V and J ends lost 6 bases and 5 bases, in that order; junction bases with no gene match: 4. Germline CDR1 is SQVTM and CDR2 is ANQGSEA. The CDR3 length is 13 residues.

This chain joins TRBV24-1 and TRBJ2-7, with 11 bases that match TRBD1. This CDR3 has 16 amino acids. With 4 bases clipped from V and 3 bases from J, the junction kept 7 bases outside the gene matches. CDR1 and CDR2 from the germline V gene are KGHDR and SFDVKD. The CDR3 DNA sequence: TGTGCCACCAGTGAAAATACCGGGACAGGGGGCTACGAGCAGTACTTC. This sequence encodes CATSENTGTGGYEQYF.

The rearrangement joins TRBV6-5 to TRBJ2-7; 10 bases line up with TRBD1. CDR1 and CDR2 (germline): MNHEY, SVGAGI. V trimming: 11 bases; J trimming: 3 bases; junction bases outside the gene matches: 10. The length of the CDR3 is 14 residues. The CDR3 coding sequence is TGTGCCTCGCGGGACAGGGGAGTAAACTACGAGCAGTACTTC. It encodes CASRDRGVNYEQYF.

Comments on this clone: The same CDR3 can be traced to other DNA sequences in this sample. V is TRBV3-1 (or the pseudogene TRBV3-2) and J is TRBJ2-3, with D unresolved. Per the germline V gene, CDR1 is LGHDT and CDR2 is YNNKEL (reference sequence). With 1 base removed from V and 0 bases from J, the gap between germline ends came to 8 bases. The CDR3 runs to 15 residues. CDR3 residues: CASSQGAGSTDTQYF. The CDR3, as DNA: TGTGCCAGCAGCCAAGGGGCTGGAAGCACAGATACGCAGTATTTT.

V gene TRBV29-1 combines with J gene TRBJ1-5; possibly TRBD1 for D (6 bases). CDR1 and CDR2 (germline): SQVTM, ANQGSEA. The V end lost 4 bases, the J end lost 5 bases, and 12 bases lay between the germline ends. This CDR3 comprises 13 residues. The CDR3 nucleotides read TGCAGCGTTGGAGTAACAGGGCATCAGCCCCAGCATTTT. It yields the protein CSVGVTGHQPQHF.

The rearrangement uses TRBV2 and TRBJ1-5; maybe TRBD1 (5 bases). The CDR3 has 14 amino acids. CDR1 and CDR2 from the germline V gene are SNHLY and FYNNEI. The V end lost 3 bases, the J end lost 5 bases, and 11 bases lay between the germline ends. The chain's CDR3 is CASSETVQHQPQHF. DNA for the CDR3: TGTGCCAGCAGTGAGACAGTACAGCATCAGCCCCAGCATTTT.

This clone showed up just once. This chain uses TRBV7-2 with TRBJ2-1, with 8 positions matching TRBD2. Trimming removed 2 bases from V and 3 bases from J; junction bases left unmatched: 3. This CDR3 has 15 residues. Germline V CDR1 and CDR2: SGHTA, FQGNSA. The CDR3 region is CASSLRREGYNEQFF. In nucleotides, the CDR3 is TGTGCCAGCAGCTTAAGACGGGAGGGCTACAATGAGCAGTTCTTC. Using reference TRBV7-2 and TRBJ2-1 for the parts outside the CDR3, the full variable domain is GAGVSQSPSNKVTEKGKDVELRCDPISGHTALYWYRQSLGQGLEFLIYFQGNSAPDKSGLPSDRFSAERTGGSVSTLTIQRTQQEDSAVYLCASSLRREGYNEQFFGPGTRLTVL.

This clone was seen a single time. The chain combines TRBV27 with TRBJ2-1; TRBD1 matches 11 bases. The ends lost 5 bases at V and 10 bases at J; junction bases unmatched: 10. The germline V gene encodes CDR1 MNHEY and CDR2 SMNVEV (reference sequence). The CDR3 sequence is 15 residues long. The CDR3 is CASSPRGTGGAEQFF. The CDR3 bases are TGTGCCAGCAGTCCAAGGGGGACAGGGGGAGCCGAGCAGTTCTTC.

This chain connects TRBV24-1 to TRBJ2-2; 10 nucleotides agree with TRBD1. This CDR3 has 16 residues. Germline V gene sequence: CDR1 KGHDR, CDR2 SFDVKD. The J segment lost 4 bases and the V segment lost 2 bases, leaving 3 bases of the junction unmatched. This CDR3 reads CATSDYGTGVTGELFF. For the CDR3, the DNA is TGTGCCACCAGTGATTACGGGACAGGGGTCACCGGGGAGCTGTTTTTT.

The chain recombines TRBV7-9 with TRBJ2-7, with TRBD2 matching 10 bases. This CDR3 contains 14 residues. Germline V gives CDR1 SEHNR, CDR2 FQNEAQ (reference sequence). Unmatched junction bases numbered 6, after V lost 4 bases and J lost 6 bases. In DNA form, the CDR3 reads TGTGCCAGCAGCTCCATAGCGGGAGGCTCCGAGCAGTACTTC. Protein: CASSSIAGGSEQYF.

The chain couples TRBV18 to TRBJ2-5, with 11 nucleotides matching TRBD2. Germline V gene lookup returns CDR1 KGHSH and CDR2 LQKENI. Trimming cost V 3 bases and J 5 bases; bases outside gene matches: 5. This CDR3 has 15 amino acids. CDR3 nucleotides: TGTGCCAGCTCACCGATAGCGGGAGGGCGTGAGACCCAGTACTTC. This translates into CASSPIAGGRETQYF.

The gene calls are TRBV27 and TRBJ2-3, with a possible D match to TRBD2 (5 bases). The CDR3 runs 19 residues. Trimming stripped 0 bases from V and 2 bases from J, with 21 bases between. Looked up from germline, CDR1 is MNHEY and CDR2 is SMNVEV (reference sequence). The CDR3 protein is CASSLSTGFGGGYTDTQYF. The CDR3 DNA is TGTGCCAGCAGTTTATCGACGGGATTTGGCGGCGGCTACACAGATACGCAGTATTTT.

The table lists this clone with a count of one. J is TRBJ1-3 and V is TRBV18; D is uncertain. Germline CDR1 and CDR2: KGHSH and LQKENI. Deletions cut 3 bases from V and 2 bases from J, with 20 bases between. The CDR3 sequence is 18 residues long. This chain's CDR3 is CASSPLSRSEEAGNTIYF. In DNA, the CDR3 is TGTGCCAGCTCACCCCTCAGCAGGTCGGAAGAAGCTGGAAACACCATATATTTT.

The chain joins TRBV28 to TRBJ1-2; D is perhaps TRBD1 (6 bases). Germline V lookup: CDR1 MDHEN, CDR2 SYDVKM. The CDR3 covers 12 residues. V was clipped by 5 bases and J by 4 bases, with 8 bases between them. CDR3 sequence reads: CASSVDSYGYTF. The CDR3 DNA follows: TGTGCCAGCAGTGTGGACAGCTATGGCTACACCTTC.

The chain is built from TRBV20-1 and TRBJ2-7; D perhaps matches TRBD1 (6 bases). Trimming stripped 7 bases from V and 4 bases from J, with 11 bases between. The CDR3 contains 11 residues. Looked up from germline, CDR1 is DFQATT and CDR2 is SNEGSKA (reference sequence). In DNA, the CDR3 is TGCAGTGTGGTCAGGGGTTACGAGCAGTACTTC. Translated, it gives CSVVRGYEQYF.

The V gene is TRBV19, the J gene TRBJ1-5, with 8 bases fitting TRBD1. Germline V gene sequence: CDR1 LNHDA, CDR2 SQIVND (reference sequence). With 0 bases clipped from V and 2 bases from J, the junction kept 6 bases outside the gene matches. The CDR3 totals 17 residues. The CDR3 here is CASSIEAGGQGNQPQHF. CDR3 nucleotide sequence: TGTGCCAGTAGTATAGAGGCAGGGGGCCAGGGCAATCAGCCCCAGCATTTT.

CDR3 sequence (DNA): TGTGCCAGTAGTTCGGACAGGGGACGCTACGAGCAGTACTTC. This sequence encodes CASSSDRGRYEQYF. This rearrangement joins TRBV19 to TRBJ2-7, with TRBD1 matching 9 bases. V shed 5 bases and J 3 bases; nucleotides not matched to a gene: 5. CDR3 size: 14 residues. CDR1 is LNHDA and CDR2 is SQIVND in the germline V gene (reference sequence). Supplemented by reference TRBV19 and TRBJ2-7, the full variable domain reads DGGITQSPKYLFRKEGQNVTLSCEQNLNHDAMYWYRQDPGQGLRLIYYSQIVNDFQKGDIAEGYSVSREKKESFPLTVTSAQKNPTAFYLCASSSDRGRYEQYFGPGTRLTVT.

V is TRBV5-4 and J is TRBJ2-7, with 7 bases fitting TRBD2. Germline trimming cut 3 bases from V and 5 bases from J; bases unmatched to any gene: 11. Germline-derived CDR1 and CDR2 are SGHNT and YYREEE (reference sequence). The CDR3 is 15 residues long. CDR3 sequence reads: CASSWTGGSQDEQYF. The CDR3 bases are TGTGCCAGCAGCTGGACTGGCGGGAGCCAAGACGAGCAGTACTTC.

The chain combines TRBV6-5 with TRBJ2-1; 12 nucleotides line up with TRBD2. The V gene end was trimmed by 6 bases and the J gene end by 9 bases; junction bases not matched to a gene: 9. There are 15 residues in the CDR3. The germline gives CDR1 MNHEY, CDR2 SVGAGI. This CDR3 reads CASRGTSGFNGEQFF. In DNA, the CDR3 is TGTGCCAGCAGGGGGACTAGCGGGTTCAACGGTGAGCAGTTCTTC.